This T cell receptor beta chain originates from a study of response to subunit inactivated influenza vaccine. Notes on the study in general: Every seasonal influenza vaccination brings in few new T cells, the authors suggested.

TCRdb recomputed calls from the RT-PCR reads with MiXCR, one row per CDR3 protein. The sample records 300,000 to 350,000 distinct CDR3 sequences, about 20% being singletons. The CDR3 spans 13 residues. CDR1 SNHLY and CDR2 FYNNEI come from the germline V gene. V lost 8 bases, J lost 6 bases, and 3 bases stayed unmatched. As to this clonotype: The antigen is undetermined.

The source of this sequence is a man aged 50-75 years who received an inactivated influenza vaccine. The sequencing used PBMCs from blood, collected approximately 20 months after vaccination. The rearrangement uses TRBV2 and TRBJ2-1, with 11 bases that match TRBD1. CDR3 bases: TGTGCCAGCGGTGGGACAGGGGGCAATGAGCAGTTCTTC. This gives the protein CASGGTGGNEQFF.